Here is one TCR beta chain with its context. The target antigen is unknown. This entry belongs to a study of cytomegalovirus exposure and HLA in healthy donors. The study, taken as a whole, reports: Previous analysis showed most TCR beta V segments were productive about 87% or about 30% of the time. In a later analysis, 15,000 to 20,000 TCR beta sequences were associated with HLA alleles at 0.05 false discovery rate.

Use of 60 Vbeta and 13 Jbeta primers characterized the PCR. Using immunoSEQ multiplex PCR, the repertoire was profiled, and TCRdb retains in-frame clones only, with some absent. Found here are roughly 120,000 clones, 70% to 80% of them singletons; the top ten hold about 7.9%. CDR3 size: 14 residues. Germline CDR1 is SGDLS and CDR2 is YYNGEE. Trimming took 4 bases from V and 5 from J, leaving 15 bases between them. The clonotype was recovered from a middle-aged woman in good health and CMV-seropositive. The V call is TRBV9, the J call TRBJ2-5; D is possibly TRBD2 (5 bases). Sequencing used PBMCs. CDR3 sequence: CASSRRTSAETQYF. CDR3 nucleotides: TGTGCCAGCAGCAGACGGACTTCGGCCGAGACCCAGTACTTC.